What follows are 24 T cell receptor beta chains derived from one specimen sequenced in a study of metastatic and nonmetastatic thyroid tumors. TCRdb re-clonotyped the PCR reads via MiXCR. This sample has about 53,000 clones; approximately 20% occur once, and the top ten carry more than 3.5%. Treatment of any kind had been given to no patient before thyroid surgery. The sample taken for sequencing was blood. All receptors derive from a female donor with papillary thyroid cancer or a benign thyroid nodule (not recorded which). Some clones in this sample may be carry-over from other donors' samples.

With respect to this clone: The CDR3 ends on some other residue instead of the conserved phenylalanine or tryptophan, so this is likely a read error. The chain combines TRBV20-1 with TRBJ2-3; D is undetermined. This CDR3 is built from 10 residues. The V and J ends lost 5 bases and 5 bases respectively, with 5 bases between them. In germline, CDR1 is DFQATT, CDR2 SNEGSKA (reference sequence). The CDR3 here is CSAVKDTQYL. The CDR3 DNA is TGCAGTGCTGTCAAAGATACGCAGTATTTG.

At least ten counts were recorded for this clone. The chain links TRBV18 to TRBJ1-4; TRBD1 agrees at 9 bases. The junction had 0 bases not matched to a gene; V was cut back by 3 bases and J by 4 bases. The germline gives CDR1 KGHSH, CDR2 LQKENI. This CDR3 has 14 residues. CDR3 loop: CASSPGQGNEKLFF. The DNA for the CDR3 is TGTGCCAGCTCACCGGGACAGGGTAATGAAAAACTGTTTTTT.

This clone was detected ten times or more. This CDR3 is also generated by other DNA sequences in the sample. The CDR3 DNA reads TGTGCCAGCAGTGAAGCAGGGGAGCTTTCCTACGAGCAGTACTTC. Amino acids: CASSEAGELSYEQYF. V usage is TRBV6-1 and J usage is TRBJ2-7, with D perhaps being TRBD1 or TRBD2 (5 bases each). With 0 bases removed from V and 1 base from J, the gap between germline ends came to 10 bases. This CDR3 is built from 15 residues. Germline lookup yields CDR1 MNHNS and CDR2 SASEGT.

In regard to this clone: A read error may produce the germline difference seen at one junction end. The CDR3 DNA reads TGTGCCAGCATCTTAGAGGACCCCCGGTCCTACGAGCAGTACTTC. It translates to CASILEDPRSYEQYF. This rearrangement joins TRBV7-9 to TRBJ2-7; D is undetermined. Germline V gene lookup returns CDR1 SEHNR and CDR2 FQNEAQ (reference sequence). The CDR3 loop spans 15 amino acids.

This clone was detected ten times or more. The gene calls are TRBV18 and TRBJ1-5; 7 bases fit TRBD1. The J segment lost 5 bases and the V segment lost 3 bases, leaving 7 bases of the junction unmatched. The CDR3 runs to 15 residues. The germline gives CDR1 KGHSH, CDR2 LQKENI. The CDR3 spells CASSPRQGPDQPQHF. The CDR3 nucleotides read TGTGCCAGCTCACCCCGACAGGGTCCCGATCAGCCCCAGCATTTT. The variable domain in full, with the rest retrieved from reference TRBV18 and TRBJ1-5, is NAGVMQNPRHLVRRRGQEARLRCSPMKGHSHVYWYRQLPEEGLKFMVYLQKENIIDESGMPKERFSAEFPKEGPSILRIQQVVRGDSAAYFCASSPRQGPDQPQHFGDGTRLSIL.

This clone showed up many times. V is TRBV5-1 and J is TRBJ1-1; the match to TRBD1 covers 10 bases. Losses at the gene ends were 3 bases for V and 7 bases for J; bases not matched to a gene: 9. This CDR3 spans 15 amino acids. CDR1 and CDR2 from the germline V gene are SGHRS and YFSETQ. For the CDR3, the DNA is TGCGCCAGCAGCTCGCAGGGACAGGGGAGAGGTGAAGCTTTCTTT. Its translation is CASSSQGQGRGEAFF. Full variable domain (rest looked up from reference TRBV5-1 and TRBJ1-1): KAGVTQTPRYLIKTRGQQVTLSCSPISGHRSVSWYQQTPGQGLQFLFEYFSETQRNKGNFPGRFSGRQFSNSRSEMNVSTLELGDSALYLCASSSQGQGRGEAFFGQGTRLTVV.

The sample holds many counts of this clone. V is TRBV10-1 and J is TRBJ2-1; D is perhaps TRBD2 (5 bases). Germline-derived CDR1 and CDR2 are WNHNN and SYGVQD (reference sequence). The V gene lost 6 bases and the J gene lost 5 bases, with 11 bases spanning the gap. The CDR3 totals 13 residues. CDR3 in DNA: TGCGCCAGCAGCCCCGGACTGGACAATGAGCAGTTCTTC. It specifies CASSPGLDNEQFF.

In this sample, this clone turned up many times. The chain carries TRBV3-1 and TRBJ2-3, with 7 bases identical to TRBD2. Germline V gene lookup returns CDR1 LGHDT and CDR2 YNNKEL (reference sequence). The CDR3 spans 14 residues. V shed 4 bases and J 2 bases; nucleotides not matched to a gene: 3. In DNA, the CDR3 is TGTGCCAGCAGCCGAACTAGCGCCACAGATACGCAGTATTTT. This codes for CASSRTSATDTQYF.

A word on this clone: Being one base from a much bigger clone, this may be a read error. The rearrangement links TRBV4-2 to TRBJ2-7; no reliable D call. Germline assignment: CDR1 LGHNA and CDR2 YNFKEQ. CDR3 length: 15 amino acids. V was clipped by 2 bases and J by 5 bases, with 16 bases between them. The CDR3 region has the DNA TGTGCCAGCAGCCAAATAGGGCTATCGGGCGACGAGCAGTACTTC. Its translation is CASSQIGLSGDEQYF.

The chain links TRBV6-5 to TRBJ2-5; no reliable D call. The germline gives CDR1 MNHEY, CDR2 SVGAGI. CDR3 size: 14 residues. CDR3 coding DNA: TGTGCTAACAGTGACTGGAGTAATCAAGAGACCCAGTACTTC. Translated: CANSDWSNQETQYF.

Points on this clone: A read error may produce the germline difference seen at one junction end. This chain joins TRBV28 and TRBJ1-4, with a tentative D call TRBD1 (6 bases). CDR1 MDHEN and CDR2 SYDVKM come from the germline V gene. CDR3 length: 15 residues. CDR3 amino acids: CASSYRTEMDEKMFF. CDR3 bases: TGTGCCAGCAGTTACCGGACAGAGATGGATGAAAAAATGTTTTTT.

This clone was found many times. V and J are TRBV19 and TRBJ1-5; D perhaps matches TRBD1 (5 bases). This CDR3 has 14 amino acids. V was shortened by 2 bases and J by 5 bases, with 10 bases between the two germline ends. Germline V gene lookup returns CDR1 LNHDA and CDR2 SQIVND (reference sequence). Here the CDR3 reads CASSISTGDQPQHF. The CDR3 DNA follows: TGTGCCAGTAGTATATCGACGGGGGATCAGCCCCAGCATTTT.

This clone has ten or more counts. V and J are TRBV19 and TRBJ2-1; D perhaps matches TRBD1 (6 bases). From germline, CDR1 is LNHDA and CDR2 SQIVND (reference sequence). The CDR3 has 15 residues. V gave up 3 bases and J gave up 5 bases, with 14 bases separating them. The CDR3 DNA reads as TGTGCCAGTAGTATCATCAGGGGTACTAACAATGAGCAGTTCTTC. Protein sequence: CASSIIRGTNNEQFF.

This clone was recorded at least ten times. The chain is built from TRBV20-1 and TRBJ1-1; D may be TRBD1 (6 bases). V was trimmed by 5 bases and J by 0 bases, leaving 19 bases between them. The CDR3 extends over 16 amino acids. Germline V gives CDR1 DFQATT, CDR2 SNEGSKA (reference sequence). The DNA of the CDR3 is TGCAGTGCTCTGAACCCCTTACAGGGCCTGAACACTGAAGCTTTCTTT. It yields the protein CSALNPLQGLNTEAFF.

This clone was found many times. V and J are TRBV6-4 and TRBJ2-3, with D perhaps matching TRBD1 (5 bases). With 6 bases removed from V and 2 bases from J, the gap between germline ends came to 9 bases. Germline V CDR1 and CDR2: MRHNA, SNTAGT. The CDR3 is 13 residues long. The CDR3 loop is CASRQDPTDTQYF. CDR3 bases: TGTGCCAGCAGACAGGACCCCACAGATACGCAGTATTTT.

This clone was observed a few times. The chain is built from TRBV12-3 or TRBV12-4 and TRBJ2-7, with 7 bases aligning to TRBD2. This CDR3 comprises 14 residues. The V gene end was trimmed by 6 bases and the J gene end by 2 bases; junction bases not matched to a gene: 7. The CDR3 DNA follows: TGTGCCAGCAGCGCAGGGCTAGCGGCCTACGAGCAGTACTTC. Translating gives CASSAGLAAYEQYF.

The CDR3 is CASMGVPHTGELFF. CDR3 in DNA: TGTGCCAGCATGGGTGTCCCTCACACCGGGGAGCTGTTTTTT. J is TRBJ2-2 and V is TRBV6-1; D is uncertain. This CDR3 has 14 residues. Germline CDR1 MNHNS, CDR2 SASEGT. V was shortened by 7 bases and J by 3 bases, with 12 bases between the two germline ends.

This clone was seen repeatedly, ten times or more. J is TRBJ1-2 and V is TRBV7-8, with TRBD1 matching 9 bases. J was trimmed by 2 bases and V by 5 bases; bases with no gene match: 6. Looked up from germline, CDR1 is SGHVS and CDR2 is FQNEAQ. CDR3 length: 15 residues. This chain's CDR3 is CASSLRQGGNYGYTF. In DNA form, the CDR3 reads TGTGCCAGCAGCCTCCGACAGGGGGGCAACTATGGCTACACCTTC.

This clone was observed at least ten times. The chain has TRBV7-3 and TRBJ2-1, with D maybe TRBD2 (6 bases). V was trimmed by 2 bases and J by 1 base, leaving 12 bases between them. The CDR3 has 16 amino acids. Germline-derived CDR1 and CDR2 are SGHTA and FQGTGA. The CDR3: CASSLWASVSYNEQFF. The CDR3 region has the DNA TGTGCCAGCAGCTTATGGGCTAGCGTTTCCTACAATGAGCAGTTCTTC.

Many counts were recorded for this clone. This rearrangement joins TRBV12-3 or TRBV12-4 to TRBJ2-5; D is perhaps TRBD1 (6 bases). The V end was cut by 2 bases, the J end by 7 bases, with 11 bases between. The CDR3 is 13 residues long. CDR3 bases: TGTGCCAGCAGTTTAAGGGGGTGGGGGACCCAGTACTTC. Encoded protein: CASSLRGWGTQYF.

This clone was counted at least ten times. Given a much more abundant clone one base away, this may be a read error. Other DNA sequences in this specimen translate into the identical CDR3. The gene calls are TRBV18 and TRBJ1-1, with D uncertain. V was trimmed by 0 bases and J by 4 bases, leaving 21 bases between them. The germline V gene encodes CDR1 KGHSH and CDR2 LQKENI. The CDR3 totals 18 residues. The CDR3 spells CASSPPPTSRLGSTEAFF. Written as DNA, the CDR3 is TGTGCCAGCTCACCACCGCCAACGTCGAGGCTCGGTAGCACTGAAGCTTTCTTT. Using reference TRBV18 and TRBJ1-1 for the parts outside the CDR3, the full variable domain is NAGVMQNPRHLVRRRGQEARLRCSPMKGHSHVYWYRQLPEEGLKFMVYLQKENIIDESGMPKERFSAEFPKEGPSILRIQQVVRGDSAAYFCASSPPPTSRLGSTEAFFGQGTRLTVV.

This clone was seen repeatedly, ten times or more. This chain uses TRBV24-1 with TRBJ2-1, with 7 bases aligning to TRBD2. The CDR3 sequence is 17 residues long. Per germline, CDR1 KGHDR and CDR2 SFDVKD. V was pared by 0 bases and J by 4 bases, with 8 bases of the junction left unmatched. CDR3 nucleotide sequence: TGTGCCACCAGTGATTTGACGGCTAGCGGAAGTTACAATGAGCAGTTCTTC. This codes for CATSDLTASGSYNEQFF.

This clone was recorded once. The rearrangement uses TRBV11-2 and TRBJ2-5; D call uncertain. Trimming removed 8 bases from V and 2 bases from J, with 15 bases in between. The germline gives CDR1 SGHAT, CDR2 FQNNGV. This CDR3 region has 14 residues. The CDR3 protein is CASRSERRQETQYF. The CDR3 coding sequence is TGTGCCAGCCGCTCAGAAAGGAGACAAGAGACCCAGTACTTC.

Many counts were recorded for this clone. The V gene is TRBV10-3, the J gene TRBJ1-1, with 9 bases identical to TRBD1. This CDR3 has 16 amino acids. The germline CDR1 and CDR2 sequences are ENHRY and SYGVKD. The trim removed 6 bases at V and 4 bases at J, leaving 12 bases unmatched. Here the CDR3 DNA reads TGTGCCATCAGCGGGACAGGGAGGGACTTGGGCACTGAAGCTTTCTTT. Translation: CAISGTGRDLGTEAFF.